This is a list of T cell receptor beta chains from one sample in a study of blood T cell repertoires in COVID-19. Measured with immunoSEQ multiplex PCR; TCRdb has only the in-frame clones, and not every one. This sample has a few hundred thousand clones, with around nine tenths found just once. Sequenced material: PBMCs or T cells enriched from blood (not recorded which). These receptor sequences come from a woman aged 25 to 45 who had been exposed to COVID-19. Each CDR3 is given with its conserved first and last residue. A D gene is named only where the DNA matches it firmly. Size tells how often a clone was seen (once, few, many) or the class of an expanded clone, and some rows leave it out.

abundance	v_gene	d_gene	j_gene	CDR3nt	CDR3aa
-	TRBV7-8	TRBD2	TRBJ2-3	TGTGCCAGCAGCCAGATAGCGGGAGGGAACACAGATACGCAGTATTTT	CASSQIAGGNTDTQYF
-	TRBV6-2/TRBV6-3	TRBD2	TRBJ2-7	TGTGCCAGCAGTTACGACAGCGGGACTAGCGGGAGGGCGCAGTACTTC	CASSYDSGTSGRAQYF
-	TRBV29-1	TRBD1	TRBJ2-4	TGCAGCGTGGACAGGGGAGACATTCAGTACTTC	CSVDRGDIQYF
-	TRBV3-1/TRBV3-2	TRBD2	TRBJ2-1	TGTGCCAGCAGCCAAAAGGGGGGAACTAGCGGGAAGGGTGAGCAGTTCTTC	CASSQKGGTSGKGEQFF
-	TRBV19	TRBD2	TRBJ2-1	TGTGCCAGTAGCAGTACTAGCGGGAGCCTCAATGAGCAGTTCTTC	CASSSTSGSLNEQFF
-	TRBV30	TRBD2	TRBJ2-1	TGTGCCTGGAGTGTATTGGGAGGGAGAAGGGCCTACAATGAGCAGTTCTTC	CAWSVLGGRRAYNEQFF
-	TRBV10-3	-	TRBJ2-3	TGTGCCATCAGTGCGAACAGAGACACAGATACGCAGTATTTT	CAISANRDTDTQYF
-	TRBV5-5	TRBD1	TRBJ2-7	TGTGCCAGCGATCAGACATGGACAGGGGTAAGCGAGCAGTACTTC	CASDQTWTGVSEQYF
-	TRBV27	-	TRBJ2-5	TGTGCCACCAGATCCTTTCAAGAGACCCAGTACTTC	CATRSFQETQYF
few	TRBV6-5	-	TRBJ2-7	TGTGCCAGCAGGGGCGGACTCTCCGAGCAGTACTTC	CASRGGLSEQYF
-	TRBV5-1	TRBD1	TRBJ1-2	TGCGCCAGCAGCTCCCGGGACAGGGGATTCCACTATGGCTACACCTTC	CASSSRDRGFHYGYTF
-	TRBV7-9	TRBD1	TRBJ2-7	TGTGCCAGCAGCCCGAGGGACAGGGGAACCTACGAGCAGTACTTC	CASSPRDRGTYEQYF
-	TRBV21-1	-	TRBJ2-7	TGTGCCAGCAGCAGGACAGGGGGGCCCGGGGAAGACTACGAGCAGTACTTC	CASSRTGGPGEDYEQYF
-	TRBV28	-	TRBJ1-5	TGTGCCAGTTCATGGGGAGACCGCCGAGGGGGTCAGCCCCAGCATTTT	CASSWGDRRGGQPQHF
few	TRBV21-1	-	TRBJ1-1	TGTGCCAGCAGCAAGGTTGAGGGGGCACTGAACACTGAAGCTTTCTTT	CASSKVEGALNTEAFF
-	TRBV29-1	-	TRBJ2-7	TGCAGCGTTGAAGATAAGGGGAAGGACTCCTACGAGCAGTACTTC	CSVEDKGKDSYEQYF
-	TRBV10-3	-	TRBJ1-3	TGTGCCATCAGTGATCGGCAGGGCGCCCAAGGAAACACCATATATTTT	CAISDRQGAQGNTIYF
few	TRBV27	TRBD1	TRBJ2-7	TGTGCCAGCAGTTTATCCGCCGGGACAGCTGGCGAGCAGTACTTC	CASSLSAGTAGEQYF
-	TRBV21-1	-	TRBJ2-7	TGTGCCAGCAGCGACCGGACAGGGGTTCTCCCCCCCTCCTACGAGCAGTACTTC	CASSDRTGVLPPSYEQYF
-	TRBV2	TRBD1	TRBJ2-7	TGTGCCAGCAGCCAAAGGGGGTCGGGACAGCCCGAGCAGTACTTC	CASSQRGSGQPEQYF
-	TRBV28	-	TRBJ2-6	TGTGCCACCTTAAATTACTCTGGGGCCAACGTCCTGACTTTC	CATLNYSGANVLTF
-	TRBV2	-	TRBJ2-3	TGTGCCAGCAGTCCCCGGACAGGCACAGATACGCAGTATTTT	CASSPRTGTDTQYF
-	TRBV6-5	TRBD1	TRBJ1-2	TGTGCCAGCAGTTCAGACCTATACAGGGGGCGAAGTGGCTACACCTTC	CASSSDLYRGRSGYTF
-	TRBV7-9	-	TRBJ1-2	TGTGCCAGCGCGACGGGAGGGGATGGCTACACCTTC	CASATGGDGYTF
once	TRBV5-4	-	TRBJ1-3	TGTGCCAGCAGCTTGCCGGGAGAGGTCTGGGGTACCAACTCTGGAAACACCATATATTTT	CASSLPGEVWGTNSGNTIYF
-	TRBV5-1	TRBD2	TRBJ2-1	TGCGCCAGCAGGGGGAACCTAGCGGGATTCAATGAGCAGTTCTTC	CASRGNLAGFNEQFF
-	TRBV6-5	-	TRBJ1-2	TGTGCCAGCAGTCGAGCAGACAGCCAGTTGGGCTACACCTTC	CASSRADSQLGYTF
-	TRBV3-1/TRBV3-2	-	TRBJ1-5	TGTGCCAGCAGCCAAGACCACCGGGGGGGGAATCAGCCCCAGCATTTT	CASSQDHRGGNQPQHF
-	TRBV28	-	TRBJ2-3	TGTGCCAGCAGTTCGCAACAACTAGCCCCGGCCGATACGCAGTATTTT	CASSSQQLAPADTQYF
once	TRBV25-1	-	TRBJ2-1	TGTGCCAGCAGTGACAGGGTATATGAGCAGTTCTTC	CASSDRVYEQFF
-	TRBV3-1/TRBV3-2	-	TRBJ2-1	TGTGCCAGCAGCCAATCCGACGGTAGCGACCTCTACAATGAGCAGTTCTTC	CASSQSDGSDLYNEQFF
-	TRBV5-8	-	TRBJ2-5	TGTGCCAGCAGCCCAGGACAACCACAGCAAGAGACCCAGTACTTC	CASSPGQPQQETQYF
-	TRBV27	-	TRBJ2-7	TGTGCCAGCAGTACTCGGGCCCAGGGGCGCTCCTACGAGCAGTACTTC	CASSTRAQGRSYEQYF
-	TRBV19	-	TRBJ1-4	TGTGCCAGTACCCCAACGGTCGGAAAACTGTTTTTT	CASTPTVGKLFF
-	TRBV7-9	-	TRBJ1-2	TGTGCCAGCAGCCTGCGGACAGATGGCTACACCTTC	CASSLRTDGYTF
-	TRBV19	TRBD1	TRBJ1-5	TGTGCCAGTAGAGGACAGGGGAGTAATCAGCCCCAGCATTTT	CASRGQGSNQPQHF
-	TRBV7-9	-	TRBJ2-7	TGTGCCAGCAGCCCACCGGGCGAGCAGTACTTC	CASSPPGEQYF
few	TRBV3-1/TRBV3-2	TRBD2	TRBJ2-3	TGTGCCAGCAGCCAAGAGGCTAGCGGGAGCACAGATACGCAGTATTTT	CASSQEASGSTDTQYF
-	TRBV10-3	-	TRBJ2-7	TGTGCCATCAGTGACGCATTACACTACGAGCAGTACTTC	CAISDALHYEQYF
-	TRBV7-6	-	TRBJ2-1	TGTGCCAGCAGCCGTGGTAGTCGGGAGTTGTTGGATGAGCAGTTCTTC	CASSRGSRELLDEQFF
-	TRBV7-8	TRBD1	TRBJ1-4	TGTGCCAGCAGCTTAGGGACAGGGGTTGGTGAAAAACTGTTTTTT	CASSLGTGVGEKLFF
-	TRBV7-2	-	TRBJ2-3	TGTGCCAGCAGCTTAGGAGTAGCGGAGAGCACAGATACGCAGTATTTT	CASSLGVAESTDTQYF
-	TRBV19	-	TRBJ2-3	TGTGCCAGTAGCGGATACAGCCAAGGCACAGATACGCAGTATTTT	CASSGYSQGTDTQYF
-	TRBV19	TRBD2	TRBJ2-1	TGTGCCAGCTGGACTAGCGGCAACAATGAGCAGTTCTTC	CASWTSGNNEQFF
-	TRBV7-9	TRBD1	TRBJ1-5	TGTGCCAGCAGCTTCAGAACAGGGGGGCCCCAGCATTTT	CASSFRTGGPQHF
-	TRBV5-4	TRBD2	TRBJ2-7	TGTGCCAGCAGCTTGAAGCGGGAGTCCGCCTACGAGCAGTACTTC	CASSLKRESAYEQYF
-	TRBV2	-	TRBJ2-3	TGTGCCAGCAGTGAGCCACCGGGACAAGGGCCAGGGGATACGCAGTATTTT	CASSEPPGQGPGDTQYF
once	TRBV12-3/TRBV12-4	-	TRBJ1-2	TGTGCCAGCAGCTCCGCAGTTCGGGATGGCTACACCTTC	CASSSAVRDGYTF
-	TRBV11-3	TRBD2	TRBJ2-7	TGTGCCAGCAGCGTCCCCCGGAGTAGCGGGAGGTTCAACGAGCAGTACTTC	CASSVPRSSGRFNEQYF
-	TRBV7-9	TRBD1	TRBJ1-2	TGTGCCAGCAGCTTACTCGGTCAGGGGGGACCTCGGGATGGCTACACCTTC	CASSLLGQGGPRDGYTF
-	TRBV24-1	TRBD2	TRBJ2-1	TGTGCCACCAGTGATATGACTAGCCTTAGCTCCTACAATGAGCAGTTCTTC	CATSDMTSLSSYNEQFF
-	TRBV7-9	-	TRBJ2-1	TGTGCCAGCAGCTCCTGGAATCGGGGGAGAAGGAATGAGCAGTTCTTC	CASSSWNRGRRNEQFF
-	TRBV7-9	-	TRBJ2-7	TGTGCCAGCAGCCCTAGCAATGAGCAGTACTTC	CASSPSNEQYF
-	TRBV28	TRBD1	TRBJ1-4	TGTGCCAGCAGTCTACAGGGGGCGAGGGGGGAAAAACTGTTTTTT	CASSLQGARGEKLFF
-	TRBV6-4	TRBD2	TRBJ2-2	TGTGCCAGCAGCGCTTTCCCCACTAGCGGGATGGCCGGGGAGCTGTTTTTT	CASSAFPTSGMAGELFF
-	TRBV28	TRBD2	TRBJ2-1	TGTGCCAGCAGTTTATCAGGCGGGAGGGGATCTCAGTTCTTC	CASSLSGGRGSQFF
-	TRBV9	TRBD1	TRBJ2-1	TGTGCCAGCAGCGGCAGCCCGATGACAGGGACCGACAATGAGCAGTTCTTC	CASSGSPMTGTDNEQFF
-	TRBV19	TRBD2	TRBJ2-5	TGTGCCAGTAGTCCCCCGGGACTAGCGGGAGAAGAGACCCAGTACTTC	CASSPPGLAGEETQYF
-	TRBV2	-	TRBJ2-1	TGTGCCAGCAGGGCCGGGACTGAAGAGCAGTTCTTC	CASRAGTEEQFF
-	TRBV4-2	TRBD2	TRBJ2-2	TGTGCCAGCAGCCAAGAGTACGGACTAGCGGGACGCACCGGGGAGCTGTTTTTT	CASSQEYGLAGRTGELFF